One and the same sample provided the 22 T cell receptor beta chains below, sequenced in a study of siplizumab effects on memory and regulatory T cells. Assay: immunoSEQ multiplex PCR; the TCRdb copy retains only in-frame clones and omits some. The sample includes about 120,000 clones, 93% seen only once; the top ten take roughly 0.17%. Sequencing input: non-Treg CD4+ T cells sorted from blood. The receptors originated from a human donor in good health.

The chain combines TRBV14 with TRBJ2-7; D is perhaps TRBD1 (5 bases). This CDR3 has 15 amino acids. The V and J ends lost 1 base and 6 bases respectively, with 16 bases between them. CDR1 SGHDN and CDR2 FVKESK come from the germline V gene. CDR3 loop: CASSQGAGWAGEQYF. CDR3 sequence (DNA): TGTGCCAGCAGCCAAGGGGCAGGGTGGGCCGGCGAGCAGTACTTC.

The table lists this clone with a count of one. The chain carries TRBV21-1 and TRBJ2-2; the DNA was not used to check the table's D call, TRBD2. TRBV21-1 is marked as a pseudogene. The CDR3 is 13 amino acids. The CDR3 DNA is TGTGCCAGCAGCAAAGACCTAACCGGGGAGCTGTTTTTT. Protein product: CASSKDLTGELFF.

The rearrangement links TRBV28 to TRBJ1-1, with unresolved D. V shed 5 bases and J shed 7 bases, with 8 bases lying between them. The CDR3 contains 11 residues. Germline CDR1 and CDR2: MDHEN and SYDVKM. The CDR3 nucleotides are TGTGCCAGCAGTCAATTAATTGAAGCTTTCTTT. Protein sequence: CASSQLIEAFF.

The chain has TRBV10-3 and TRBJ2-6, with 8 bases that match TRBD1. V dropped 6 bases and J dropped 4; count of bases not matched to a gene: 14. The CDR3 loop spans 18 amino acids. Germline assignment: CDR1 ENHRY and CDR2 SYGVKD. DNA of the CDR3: TGTGCCATCAGCGGGGTTGAGACAGGGGATTCAGGGGCCAACGTCCTGACTTTC. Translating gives CAISGVETGDSGANVLTF.

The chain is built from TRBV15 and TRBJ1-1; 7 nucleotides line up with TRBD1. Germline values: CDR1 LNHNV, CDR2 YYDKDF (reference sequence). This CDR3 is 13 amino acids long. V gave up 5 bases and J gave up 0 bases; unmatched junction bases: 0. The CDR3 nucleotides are TGTGCCACCAGCGGACAGGTGAACACTGAAGCTTTCTTT. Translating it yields CATSGQVNTEAFF.

The CDR3 reads CASSLQDNEQFF. DNA of the CDR3: TGTGCCAGCAGCTTACAGGACAATGAGCAGTTCTTC. This chain joins TRBV7-9 and TRBJ2-1; D is undetermined. There are 12 residues in the CDR3. Germline CDR1 reads SEHNR; CDR2 reads FQNEAQ (reference sequence). The V end lost 2 bases, the J end lost 5 bases, and 4 bases lay between the germline ends.

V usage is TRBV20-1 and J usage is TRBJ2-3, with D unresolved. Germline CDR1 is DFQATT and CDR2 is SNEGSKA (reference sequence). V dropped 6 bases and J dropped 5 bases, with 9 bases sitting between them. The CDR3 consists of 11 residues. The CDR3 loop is CSAASEDTQYF. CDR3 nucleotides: TGCAGTGCCGCTTCGGAAGATACGCAGTATTTT.

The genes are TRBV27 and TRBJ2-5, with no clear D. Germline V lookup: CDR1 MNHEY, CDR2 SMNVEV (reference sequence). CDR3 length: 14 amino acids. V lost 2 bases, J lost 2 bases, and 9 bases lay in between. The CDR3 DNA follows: TGTGCCAGCAGTTTAAGGTTTTTACAAGAGACCCAGTACTTC. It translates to CASSLRFLQETQYF.

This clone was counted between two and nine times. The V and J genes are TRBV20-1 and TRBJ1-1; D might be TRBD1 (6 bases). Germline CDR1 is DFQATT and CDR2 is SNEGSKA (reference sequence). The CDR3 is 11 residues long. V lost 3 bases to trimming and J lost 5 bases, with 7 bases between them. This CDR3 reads CSARGATEAFF. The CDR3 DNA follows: TGCAGTGCTAGGGGGGCAACTGAAGCTTTCTTT.

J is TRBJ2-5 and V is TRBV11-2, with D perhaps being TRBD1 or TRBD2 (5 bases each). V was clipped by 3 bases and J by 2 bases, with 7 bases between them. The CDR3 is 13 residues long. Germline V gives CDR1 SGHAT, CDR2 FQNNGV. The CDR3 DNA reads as TGTGCCAGCAGCTTTGGGGGTCAAGAGACCCAGTACTTC. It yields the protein CASSFGGQETQYF. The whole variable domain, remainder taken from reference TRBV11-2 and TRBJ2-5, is EAGVAQSPRYKIIEKRQSVAFWCNPISGHATLYWYQQILGQGPKLLIQFQNNGVVDDSQLPKDRFSAERLKGVDSTLKIQPAKLEDSAVYLCASSFGGQETQYFGPGTRLLVL.

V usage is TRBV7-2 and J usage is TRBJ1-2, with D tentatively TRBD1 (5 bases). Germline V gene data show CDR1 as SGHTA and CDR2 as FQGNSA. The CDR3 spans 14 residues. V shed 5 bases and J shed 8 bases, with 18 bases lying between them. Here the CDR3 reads CASSRNQGTQGYTF. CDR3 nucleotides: TGTGCCAGCAGCCGTAATCAGGGTACGCAAGGCTACACCTTC.

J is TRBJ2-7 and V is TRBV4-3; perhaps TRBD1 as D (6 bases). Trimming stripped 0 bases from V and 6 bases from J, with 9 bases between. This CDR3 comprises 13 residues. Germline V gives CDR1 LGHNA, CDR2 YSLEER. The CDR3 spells CASSQDRGREQYF. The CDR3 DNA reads TGCGCCAGCAGCCAAGACAGGGGCCGCGAGCAGTACTTC.

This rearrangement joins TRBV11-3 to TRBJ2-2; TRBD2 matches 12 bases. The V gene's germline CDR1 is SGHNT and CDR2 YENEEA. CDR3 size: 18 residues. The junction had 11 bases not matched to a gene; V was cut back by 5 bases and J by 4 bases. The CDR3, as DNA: TGTGCCAGCAGCCCCGGCCTAGCGGGGGGGCCGTTCACCGGGGAGCTGTTTTTT. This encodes CASSPGLAGGPFTGELFF. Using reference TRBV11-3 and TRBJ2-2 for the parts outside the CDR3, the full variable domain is EAGVVQSPRYKIIEKKQPVAFWCNPISGHNTLYWYLQNLGQGPELLIRYENEEAVDDSQLPKDRFSAERLKGVDSTLKIQPAELGDSAVYLCASSPGLAGGPFTGELFFGEGSRLTVL.

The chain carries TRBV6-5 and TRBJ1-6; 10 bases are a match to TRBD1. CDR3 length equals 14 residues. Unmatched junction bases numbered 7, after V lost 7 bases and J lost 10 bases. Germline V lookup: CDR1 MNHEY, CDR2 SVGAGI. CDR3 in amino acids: CASTDRDRGSPLHF. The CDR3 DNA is TGTGCCAGCACTGACCGGGACAGGGGCTCACCCCTCCACTTT.

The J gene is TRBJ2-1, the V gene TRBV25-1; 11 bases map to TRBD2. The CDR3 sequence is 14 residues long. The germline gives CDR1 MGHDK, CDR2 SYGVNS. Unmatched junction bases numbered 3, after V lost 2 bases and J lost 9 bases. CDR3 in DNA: TGTGCCAGCAGTGAACCCGGACTAGCGGGTGAGCAGTTCTTC. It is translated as CASSEPGLAGEQFF.

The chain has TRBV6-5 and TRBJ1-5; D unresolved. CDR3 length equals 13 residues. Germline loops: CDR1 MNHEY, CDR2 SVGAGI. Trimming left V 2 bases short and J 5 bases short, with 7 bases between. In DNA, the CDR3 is TGTGCCAGCAGTTACCGGCGCCATCAGCCCCAGCATTTT. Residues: CASSYRRHQPQHF.

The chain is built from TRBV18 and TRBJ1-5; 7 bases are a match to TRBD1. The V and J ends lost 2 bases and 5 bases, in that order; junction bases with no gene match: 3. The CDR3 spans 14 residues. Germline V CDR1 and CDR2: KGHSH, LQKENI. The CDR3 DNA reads TGTGCCAGCTCACCAGGAGGGGGCGATCAGCCCCAGCATTTT. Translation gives CASSPGGGDQPQHF.

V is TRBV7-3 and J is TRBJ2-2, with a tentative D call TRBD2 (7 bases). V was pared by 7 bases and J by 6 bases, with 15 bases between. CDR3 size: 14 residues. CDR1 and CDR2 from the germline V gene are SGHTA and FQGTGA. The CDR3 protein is CASMDTGGPGELFF. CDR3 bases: TGTGCCAGCATGGATACGGGGGGCCCCGGGGAGCTGTTTTTT.

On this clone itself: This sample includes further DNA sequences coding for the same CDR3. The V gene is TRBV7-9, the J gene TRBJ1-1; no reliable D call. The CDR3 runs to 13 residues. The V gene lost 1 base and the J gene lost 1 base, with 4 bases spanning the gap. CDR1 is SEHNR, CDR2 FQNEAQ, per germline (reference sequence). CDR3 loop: CASSLETNTEAFF. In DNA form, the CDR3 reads TGTGCCAGCAGCTTAGAGACGAACACTGAAGCTTTCTTT.

The CDR3 DNA follows: TGTGCCAGCAGCTTTGTGGGGAACGAGCAGTACTTC. This translates into CASSFVGNEQYF. This chain connects TRBV5-5 to TRBJ2-7; D ambiguous. Germline CDR1 reads SGHKS; CDR2 reads YYEKEE (reference sequence). Trimming cost V 2 bases and J 5 bases, with 8 bases left between them. CDR3 length: 12 amino acids.

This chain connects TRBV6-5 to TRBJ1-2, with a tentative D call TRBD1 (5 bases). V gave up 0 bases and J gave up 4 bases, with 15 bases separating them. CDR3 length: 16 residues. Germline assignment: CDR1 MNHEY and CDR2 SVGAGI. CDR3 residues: CASSYSALRGSYGYTF. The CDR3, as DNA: TGTGCCAGCAGTTACTCGGCCCTAAGGGGTAGCTATGGCTACACCTTC.

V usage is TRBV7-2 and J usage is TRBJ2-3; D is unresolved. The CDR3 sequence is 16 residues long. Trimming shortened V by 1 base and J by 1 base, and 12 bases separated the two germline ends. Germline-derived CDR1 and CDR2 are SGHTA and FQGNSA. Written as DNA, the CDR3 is TGTGCCAGCAGCTTAGTATCCGCCCTGCGCACAGATACGCAGTATTTT. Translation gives CASSLVSALRTDTQYF. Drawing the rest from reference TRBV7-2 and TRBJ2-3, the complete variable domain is GAGVSQSPSNKVTEKGKDVELRCDPISGHTALYWYRQSLGQGLEFLIYFQGNSAPDKSGLPSDRFSAERTGGSVSTLTIQRTQQEDSAVYLCASSLVSALRTDTQYFGPGTRLTVL.